Presented here are 30 T cell receptor beta chains from one specimen sequenced in a study of T-cell reconstitution after alpha-beta-depleted transplantation in children. TCRbeta library construction was performed incorporating unique molecular identifiers. Using its own MiXCR run on the PCR reads, TCRdb lists one record per CDR3 protein. The sample has about 440,000 distinct CDR3 sequences; 43% are singletons. The sample here was PBMCs, taken before TCRalphabeta/CD19-depleted stem cell transplant. Receptors were obtained from a girl aged 2-9 years with aplastic anemia, due to receive a stem cell transplant.

This chain joins TRBV7-9 and TRBJ2-1, with 9 positions matching TRBD2. V trimming: 2 bases; J trimming: 5 bases; junction bases outside the gene matches: 4. Germline V gene data show CDR1 as SEHNR and CDR2 as FQNEAQ (reference sequence). This CDR3 has 15 residues. CDR3 in DNA: TGTGCCAGCAGCTTAATAGCGGGGGCGGACAATGAGCAGTTCTTC. This sequence encodes CASSLIAGADNEQFF. Full variable domain (rest looked up from reference TRBV7-9 and TRBJ2-1): DTGVSQNPRHKITKRGQNVTFRCDPISEHNRLYWYRQTLGQGPEFLTYFQNEAQLEKSRLLSDRFSAERPKGSFSTLEIQRTEQGDSAMYLCASSLIAGADNEQFFGPGTRLTVL.

This clonotype appeared a few times. The V call is TRBV14, the J call TRBJ2-7, with TRBD1 matching 7 bases. CDR1 SGHDN and CDR2 FVKESK come from the germline V gene. V shed 5 bases and J 0 bases; nucleotides not matched to a gene: 7. This CDR3 region has 15 residues. CDR3 protein: CASSIRDRPSYEQYF. CDR3 nucleotide sequence: TGTGCCAGCAGCATCCGGGACAGACCCTCCTACGAGCAGTACTTC.

The chain uses TRBV7-9 and TRBJ2-3, with 13 bases matching TRBD2. Germline CDR1 and CDR2: SEHNR and FQNEAQ (reference sequence). This CDR3 contains 16 residues. J was trimmed by 2 bases and V by 5 bases; bases with no gene match: 4. CDR3 DNA: TGTGCCAGCAGCCTACTAGCGGGAGGGCCCACAGATACGCAGTATTTT. The encoded protein is CASSLLAGGPTDTQYF.

CDR3 amino acids: CASRLTPGELFF. CDR3 nucleotide sequence: TGTGCCAGCAGACTGACCCCCGGGGAGCTGTTTTTT. The chain combines TRBV27 with TRBJ2-2; D not certain. Deletions cut 6 bases from V and 6 bases from J, with 8 bases between. Germline values: CDR1 MNHEY, CDR2 SMNVEV (reference sequence). The CDR3 totals 12 residues.

The CDR3 region is CASSFGVVVTEAFF. DNA for the CDR3: TGTGCCAGCAGTTTTGGGGTGGTAGTCACTGAAGCTTTCTTT. The chain has TRBV12-3 or TRBV12-4 and TRBJ1-1, with D unresolved. V was cut by 3 bases and J by 4 bases, with 12 bases left in between. This CDR3 contains 14 residues.

This chain joins TRBV27 and TRBJ2-7, with TRBD2 matching 9 bases. There are 14 residues in the CDR3. V was clipped by 4 bases and J by 5 bases; unmatched bases: 6. From germline, CDR1 is MNHEY and CDR2 SMNVEV (reference sequence). CDR3 loop: CASSSGTSYNEQYF. The CDR3 DNA reads as TGTGCCAGCAGTTCCGGGACTAGCTACAACGAGCAGTACTTC.

This clonotype was recorded many times. The chain carries TRBV12-3 or TRBV12-4 and TRBJ2-7; the D gene could be TRBD1 or TRBD2 (6 bases each). The CDR3 is 15 amino acids. V lost 5 bases and J 1 base, leaving 15 bases between the germline ends. CDR3 sequence (DNA): TGTGCCAGCAGTCCCAAGGGGGGAGTGTCCTACGAGCAGTACTTC. Its protein is CASSPKGGVSYEQYF.

There are a few counts of this clonotype. The rearrangement links TRBV6-5 to TRBJ1-6, with D possibly TRBD1 on 6 matching bases. This CDR3 comprises 15 residues. CDR1 is MNHEY and CDR2 is SVGAGI in the germline V gene. Trimming removed 4 bases at V and 8 bases at J, with 15 bases between. The CDR3 coding sequence is TGTGCCAGCAGTTTTTTAACAGGGTTGGATTCACCCCTCCACTTT. Amino acids: CASSFLTGLDSPLHF.

As DNA, the CDR3 is TGTGCCAGCAAATGGGACCTTGCAACTAATGAAAAACTGTTTTTT. Translation: CASKWDLATNEKLFF. This chain links TRBV2 with TRBJ1-4; D is perhaps TRBD1 (5 bases). CDR3 length equals 15 residues. Between the trimmed V and J ends, which lost 7 bases and 0 bases, there was a span of 12 bases. Per the germline V gene, CDR1 is SNHLY and CDR2 is FYNNEI.

The rearrangement links TRBV28 to TRBJ2-1; TRBD2 might be the D (5 bases). V lost 7 bases, J lost 2 bases, and 12 bases lay in between. CDR1 is MDHEN and CDR2 is SYDVKM in the germline V gene. The CDR3 covers 14 residues. This CDR3 reads CASTIPGTYNEQFF. In nucleotides, the CDR3 is TGTGCCAGCACCATCCCGGGAACCTACAATGAGCAGTTCTTC. The full variable domain, completed using reference TRBV28 and TRBJ2-1, is DVKVTQSSRYLVKRTGEKVFLECVQDMDHENMFWYRQDPGLGLRLIYFSYDVKMKEKGDIPEGYSVSREKKERFSLILESASTNQTSMYLCASTIPGTYNEQFFGPGTRLTVL.

This clonotype was found a few times. The chain joins TRBV7-2 to TRBJ2-7; D gene ambiguous. Trimming cost V 7 bases and J 6 bases, with 16 bases left between them. Germline-derived CDR1 and CDR2 are SGHTA and FQGNSA. The CDR3 length is 13 residues. As DNA, the CDR3 is TGTGCCAGCACCAGTACTTGGTTGGGCGAGCAGTACTTC. Protein: CASTSTWLGEQYF.

This clonotype was counted at least ten times. The CDR3 coding sequence is TGCGCCAGCAGCCAAGATTGGGCAAAATGGGGGACTCCTAGCACAGATACGCAGTATTTT. Translation gives CASSQDWAKWGTPSTDTQYF. This sequence joins TRBV4-3 and TRBJ2-3, with TRBD2 as a possible D gene (6 bases). This CDR3 is 20 amino acids long. Trimming pared 0 bases from V and 0 bases from J, leaving 22 bases between. From germline, CDR1 is LGHNA and CDR2 YSLEER.

The chain uses TRBV5-6 and TRBJ2-1; tentatively, D is TRBD1 (7 bases). V gave up 2 bases and J gave up 9 bases, with 12 bases separating them. The CDR3 is 13 residues long. Germline-derived CDR1 and CDR2 are SGHDT and YYEEEE. The CDR3 region is CASSLGGTAEQFF. The CDR3, as DNA: TGTGCCAGCAGCTTAGGAGGGACAGCTGAGCAGTTCTTC.

The count of this clonotype is one. This rearrangement joins TRBV28 to TRBJ2-1; D remains ambiguous. Trimming left V 4 bases short and J 5 bases short, with 9 bases between. The CDR3 has 13 residues. Germline CDR1 and CDR2: MDHEN and SYDVKM. The CDR3 loop reads CASSSNPNNEQFF. The CDR3 region has the DNA TGTGCCAGCAGTTCGAACCCGAACAATGAGCAGTTCTTC.

The rearrangement uses TRBV7-9 and TRBJ1-1; 7 nucleotides agree with TRBD1. V dropped 5 bases and J dropped 4; count of bases not matched to a gene: 7. CDR3 size: 14 residues. Germline V lookup: CDR1 SEHNR, CDR2 FQNEAQ (reference sequence). CDR3 in amino acids: CASSHDRESTEAFF. The CDR3 bases are TGTGCCAGCAGCCACGACAGGGAGAGCACTGAAGCTTTCTTT. The complete variable domain, with remaining parts taken from reference TRBV7-9 and TRBJ1-1, reads DTGVSQNPRHKITKRGQNVTFRCDPISEHNRLYWYRQTLGQGPEFLTYFQNEAQLEKSRLLSDRFSAERPKGSFSTLEIQRTEQGDSAMYLCASSHDRESTEAFFGQGTRLTVV.

The V and J genes are TRBV7-2 and TRBJ1-5; TRBD1 matches at 10 bases. The CDR3 has 14 residues. Germline lookup yields CDR1 SGHTA and CDR2 FQGNSA. After removal of 4 bases from V and 5 bases from J, the junction contained 2 bases not matched to a gene. The CDR3, as DNA: TGTGCCAGCAGCTGGGACAGGGGTCATCAGCCCCAGCATTTT. It translates to CASSWDRGHQPQHF.

This clonotype has only a few counts. The chain couples TRBV10-3 to TRBJ1-6; 8 bases are a match to TRBD1. There are 13 residues in the CDR3. Germline assignment: CDR1 ENHRY and CDR2 SYGVKD. Unmatched junction bases numbered 8, after V lost 10 bases and J lost 9 bases. The CDR3 loop is CATFQGASSPLHF. CDR3 in DNA: TGTGCCACTTTCCAGGGGGCAAGTTCACCCCTCCACTTT.

This clonotype was seen a few times. The chain is built from TRBV12-3 or TRBV12-4 and TRBJ1-1; D is perhaps TRBD1 (5 bases). V lost 7 bases to trimming and J lost 2 bases, with 14 bases between them. The CDR3 sequence is 14 residues long. In nucleotides, the CDR3 is TGTGCCAGCACGACGCCAGGGCTAAACACTGAAGCTTTCTTT. It specifies CASTTPGLNTEAFF.

Ten or more counts support this clonotype. The rearrangement uses TRBV12-3 or TRBV12-4 and TRBJ2-7; TRBD2 agrees at 9 bases. The CDR3 runs 16 residues. V lost 1 base to trimming and J lost 4 bases; unmatched junction nucleotides: 8. In DNA, the CDR3 is TGTGCCAGCAGTTTAGGTCTAGCGGGATTTTATTACGAGCAGTACTTC. The encoded protein is CASSLGLAGFYYEQYF.

This clonotype has ten or more counts. The chain carries TRBV6-1 and TRBJ2-1; 7 nucleotides agree with TRBD2. Trimming cost V 7 bases and J 5 bases; bases outside gene matches: 8. Germline CDR1 reads MNHNS; CDR2 reads SASEGT. The CDR3 has 14 amino acids. DNA for the CDR3: TGTGCCAGCAAGGTTAGTCTAGCGGACAATGAGCAGTTCTTC. It is translated as CASKVSLADNEQFF.

In this sample, this clonotype turned up a few times. The rearrangement links TRBV6-5 to TRBJ2-7; possibly TRBD1 for D (6 bases). The CDR3 has 15 amino acids. Trimming removed 0 bases at V and 0 bases at J, with 9 bases between. Germline V gene data show CDR1 as MNHEY and CDR2 as SVGAGI. This CDR3 reads CASSYSTGSSYEQYF. In nucleotides, the CDR3 is TGTGCCAGCAGTTACTCTACAGGGAGCTCCTACGAGCAGTACTTC.

The rearrangement links TRBV10-1 to TRBJ2-7, with unresolved D. The CDR3 is 14 residues long. Between the trimmed V and J ends, which lost 4 bases and 0 bases, there was a span of 10 bases. Germline CDR1 WNHNN, CDR2 SYGVQD (reference sequence). CDR3: CASSASLSSYEQYF. The CDR3 DNA is TGCGCCAGCAGTGCCAGTCTAAGCTCCTACGAGCAGTACTTC.

The genes are TRBV6-1 and TRBJ2-5; 8 bases are a match to TRBD1. Germline CDR1 is MNHNS and CDR2 is SASEGT. The CDR3 sequence is 15 residues long. V shed 6 bases and J 3 bases; nucleotides not matched to a gene: 9. Here the CDR3 reads CASRPLTGGEETQYF. The CDR3 DNA reads TGTGCCAGCAGGCCGCTCACAGGGGGAGAAGAGACCCAGTACTTC.

CDR3 sequence (DNA): TGTGCCAGCAGCTTAAGGGGGGGACAGGCAAAGAACTACGAGCAGTACTTC. This translates into CASSLRGGQAKNYEQYF. This sequence joins TRBV7-3 and TRBJ2-7; weak D call: TRBD1 (8 bases). CDR3 length equals 17 residues. V was shortened by 1 base and J by 3 bases, with 19 bases between the two germline ends. CDR1 SGHTA and CDR2 FQGTGA come from the germline V gene.

This chain connects TRBV20-1 to TRBJ1-2; D perhaps matches TRBD1 (5 bases). Germline V lookup: CDR1 DFQATT, CDR2 SNEGSKA (reference sequence). There are 16 residues in the CDR3. V was shortened by 3 bases and J by 0 bases, with 17 bases between the two germline ends. The CDR3 is CSASVNRKMANYGYTF. The CDR3 DNA sequence: TGCAGTGCTAGCGTCAACAGGAAAATGGCTAACTATGGCTACACCTTC.

The sample holds a few counts of this clonotype. This chain connects TRBV9 to TRBJ2-3, with 10 positions matching TRBD2. Germline V lookup: CDR1 SGDLS, CDR2 YYNGEE. This CDR3 contains 20 residues. V lost 3 bases, J lost 3 bases, and 19 bases stayed unmatched. The CDR3 DNA sequence: TGTGCCAGCAGCGCCCGAGGATTGGGACGGGCTAGCGGGGGAACAGATACGCAGTATTTT. Protein sequence: CASSARGLGRASGGTDTQYF.

The rearrangement links TRBV20-1 to TRBJ2-1, with a tentative D call TRBD1 (6 bases). V was clipped by 4 bases and J by 4 bases, with 17 bases between them. Germline CDR1 and CDR2: DFQATT and SNEGSKA (reference sequence). CDR3 size: 15 residues. The CDR3 loop is CSAKGEGESYNEQFF. In nucleotides, the CDR3 is TGCAGTGCTAAAGGAGAGGGGGAGAGTTACAATGAGCAGTTCTTC.

This clonotype was seen a few times. This chain joins TRBV4-2 and TRBJ1-1; D might be TRBD1 (6 bases). The CDR3 consists of 14 residues. V lost 4 bases, J lost 6 bases, and 15 bases lay in between. Germline-derived CDR1 and CDR2 are LGHNA and YNFKEQ. In nucleotides, the CDR3 is TGTGCCAGCAGCCTAGCGGGGGGGCACGCTGAAGCTTTCTTT. This gives the protein CASSLAGGHAEAFF.

As to this clonotype: Here the CDR3 omits its conserved ending phenylalanine or tryptophan, so a read error is the likely source. This chain links TRBV7-7 with TRBJ2-1, with TRBD2 identical over 10 bases. The CDR3 is 14 amino acids. Trimming took 2 bases from V and 8 from J; bases not matched to a gene: 3. Germline CDR1 is SSHAT and CDR2 is FNYEAQ (reference sequence). CDR3 sequence: CASSLSGGADEQFS. In nucleotides, the CDR3 is TGTGCCAGCAGCTTAAGCGGGGGGGCGGATGAGCAGTTCTCC.

The chain uses TRBV30 and TRBJ1-2; D ambiguous. The CDR3 length is 13 residues. The germline V gene has CDR1 GTSNPN and CDR2 SVGIG (reference sequence). The V end was cut by 2 bases, the J end by 4 bases, with 11 bases between. CDR3 sequence reads: CAWSKGSGYGYTF. The DNA of the CDR3 is TGTGCCTGGAGTAAAGGGAGCGGCTATGGCTACACCTTC.